Below, 15 T cell receptor beta chains from the same sample are listed, as sequenced in a study of CDR3 diversity in severe acne. TCRdb independently ran MiXCR on the PCR reads; one entry per CDR3 protein. Of roughly 93,000 distinct CDR3 sequences in the sample, approximately 49% are singletons; the top ten hold roughly 11%. What was sequenced was blood. All receptors derive from a male donor with severe acne vulgaris.

V is TRBV12-5 and J is TRBJ2-7; 8 bases line up with TRBD1. Germline V gene lookup returns CDR1 LGHNT and CDR2 FRNRAP. There are 13 residues in the CDR3. Here the CDR3 reads CASRTGSYYEQYF. In DNA, the CDR3 is TGTGCCAGCAGGACAGGGTCGTACTACGAGCAGTACTTC. The whole variable domain, remainder taken from reference TRBV12-5 and TRBJ2-7, is DARVTQTPRHKVTEMGQEVTMRCQPILGHNTVFWYRQTMMQGLELLAYFRNRAPLDDSGMPKDRFSAEMPDATLATLKIQPSEPRDSAVYFCASRTGSYYEQYFGPGTRLTVT.

This clonotype has just a few counts. This rearrangement joins TRBV7-3 to TRBJ1-1, with TRBD1 as a possible D gene (6 bases). Germline V gives CDR1 SGHTA, CDR2 FQGTGA. The CDR3 covers 12 residues. V was pared by 3 bases and J by 7 bases, with 9 bases between. Here the CDR3 reads CASSLGGHEAFF. Here the CDR3 DNA reads TGTGCCAGCAGCTTGGGGGGACATGAAGCTTTCTTT.

Within the sample, this clonotype is medium-sized. The chain joins TRBV5-1 to TRBJ1-2; 9 bases match TRBD1. From germline, CDR1 is SGHRS and CDR2 YFSETQ. Trimming removed 4 bases from V and 9 bases from J; junction bases left unmatched: 13. This CDR3 comprises 15 residues. The CDR3 nucleotides are TGCGCCAGCAGCCCAAGACTAGGACAGGGGTCTAGCTACACCTTC. It yields the protein CASSPRLGQGSSYTF.

This sequence joins TRBV11-1 and TRBJ2-5, with D possibly matching TRBD2 (7 bases). The V and J ends lost 4 bases and 4 bases respectively, with 22 bases between them. The CDR3 has 17 amino acids. CDR1 and CDR2 from the germline V gene are SGHAT and FQDESV (reference sequence). The CDR3 sequence: CASSSSGGAIIRETQYF. In nucleotides, the CDR3 is TGTGCCAGCAGCTCTAGTGGGGGGGCGATCATTCGAGAGACCCAGTACTTC.

As for this clonotype: This likely comes from a read error, as the CDR3 has no conserved phenylalanine or tryptophan at its end. The genes are TRBV5-5 and TRBJ2-3; TRBD1 agrees at 11 bases. Germline CDR1 and CDR2: SGHKS and YYEKEE (reference sequence). The CDR3 sequence is 17 residues long. J gave up 3 bases and V 3 bases, and 9 bases lay outside the gene matches. The CDR3: CASSSPRDRGWTDTQYS. For the CDR3, the DNA is TGTGCCAGCAGCTCCCCTCGGGACAGGGGGTGGACAGATACGCAGTATTCT.

This clonotype was found many times. Here the CDR3 reads CASTGMTSGGADTQYF. The DNA for the CDR3 is TGCGCCAGCACCGGAATGACTAGCGGGGGTGCAGATACGCAGTATTTT. This rearrangement joins TRBV5-1 to TRBJ2-3, with TRBD2 matching 12 bases. V dropped 6 bases and J dropped 4; count of bases not matched to a gene: 9. The CDR3 sequence is 16 residues long. Germline V gives CDR1 SGHRS, CDR2 YFSETQ. The full variable domain, its missing parts supplied by reference TRBV5-1 and TRBJ2-3, is KAGVTQTPRYLIKTRGQQVTLSCSPISGHRSVSWYQQTPGQGLQFLFEYFSETQRNKGNFPGRFSGRQFSNSRSEMNVSTLELGDSALYLCASTGMTSGGADTQYFGPGTRLTVL.

This clonotype was found a few times. The V gene is TRBV4-1, the J gene TRBJ1-2; D perhaps matches TRBD1 (5 bases). The length of the CDR3 is 15 residues. Between the trimmed V and J ends, which lost 0 bases and 2 bases, there was a span of 10 bases. CDR1 MGHRA and CDR2 YSYEKL come from the germline V gene. Here the CDR3 reads CASSQDQGYNYGYTF. CDR3 sequence (DNA): TGCGCCAGCAGCCAAGATCAGGGTTACAACTATGGCTACACCTTC.

This clonotype was observed a few times. V is TRBV7-9 and J is TRBJ2-7, with a possible D match to TRBD1 (5 bases). Trimming left V 0 bases short and J 7 bases short, with 19 bases between. The germline V gene encodes CDR1 SEHNR and CDR2 FQNEAQ (reference sequence). CDR3 length: 16 residues. The CDR3 nucleotides read TGTGCCAGCAGCTTAGCGCTGGGGCTAGGCCTTCTAGAGCAGTACTTC. As protein: CASSLALGLGLLEQYF.

The J gene is TRBJ1-4, the V gene TRBV5-1, with 8 bases aligning to TRBD1. Germline loops: CDR1 SGHRS, CDR2 YFSETQ. The CDR3 runs to 14 residues. Unmatched junction bases numbered 3, after V lost 4 bases and J lost 4 bases. The DNA of the CDR3 is TGCGCCAGCAGCCCCGGACAGGGTAATGAAAAACTGTTTTTT. Translation: CASSPGQGNEKLFF.

This sequence joins TRBV5-1 and TRBJ2-2, with D maybe TRBD2 (6 bases). The CDR3 sequence is 15 residues long. Germline loops: CDR1 SGHRS, CDR2 YFSETQ. Trimming took off 5 bases at V and 0 bases at J, with 11 bases between the two ends. DNA of the CDR3: TGCGCCAGCAGAGGGTCGGGAGCGAACACCGGGGAGCTGTTTTTT. Translating it yields CASRGSGANTGELFF.

In nucleotides, the CDR3 is TGTGCCAGCAACGCGCGATTGGACAGGCTGGGGAACACCATATATTTT. It codes for CASNARLDRLGNTIYF. The chain joins TRBV7-9 to TRBJ1-3; TRBD1 matches at 7 bases. V shed 7 bases, J shed 7 bases, and the junction held 16 bases outside the gene matches. Germline loops: CDR1 SEHNR, CDR2 FQNEAQ (reference sequence). CDR3 length: 16 amino acids.

The V gene is TRBV20-1, the J gene TRBJ2-7; a possible D gene is TRBD2 (6 bases). The CDR3 contains 14 residues. CDR1 and CDR2 from the germline V gene are DFQATT and SNEGSKA (reference sequence). CDR3 sequence (DNA): TGCAGTGCCAAGAGGGCTAGCGTAGGCTACGAGCAGTGCGTC. Translating gives CSAKRASVGYEQCV.

The chain links TRBV28 to TRBJ2-5, with 7 positions matching TRBD2. V shed 7 bases, J shed 0 bases, and the junction held 2 bases outside the gene matches. The length of the CDR3 is 13 residues. Germline loops: CDR1 MDHEN, CDR2 SYDVKM. DNA of the CDR3: TGTGCCAGCAAAGCGGGGTACCAAGAGACCCAGTACTTC. Protein product: CASKAGYQETQYF.

The chain combines TRBV29-1 with TRBJ1-2; the D is unclear. Trimming removed 7 bases from V and 4 bases from J, with 10 bases in between. The germline V gene has CDR1 SQVTM and CDR2 ANQGSEA. The CDR3 is 11 residues long. The chain's CDR3 is CSATGPYGYTF. The CDR3 coding sequence is TGCAGCGCCACGGGCCCCTATGGCTACACCTTC.

As concerns this clonotype: This CDR3 fails to terminate in the conserved phenylalanine or tryptophan, so it likely reflects a read error. The chain is built from TRBV12-3 or TRBV12-4 and TRBJ2-1; 12 bases fit TRBD2. CDR3 length: 16 residues. The trim removed 4 bases at V and 6 bases at J, leaving 7 bases unmatched. The CDR3 sequence is CASSSHGTSGPNEQFS. CDR3 nucleotide sequence: TGTGCCAGCAGTTCTCACGGGACTAGCGGGCCCAATGAGCAGTTCTCC.